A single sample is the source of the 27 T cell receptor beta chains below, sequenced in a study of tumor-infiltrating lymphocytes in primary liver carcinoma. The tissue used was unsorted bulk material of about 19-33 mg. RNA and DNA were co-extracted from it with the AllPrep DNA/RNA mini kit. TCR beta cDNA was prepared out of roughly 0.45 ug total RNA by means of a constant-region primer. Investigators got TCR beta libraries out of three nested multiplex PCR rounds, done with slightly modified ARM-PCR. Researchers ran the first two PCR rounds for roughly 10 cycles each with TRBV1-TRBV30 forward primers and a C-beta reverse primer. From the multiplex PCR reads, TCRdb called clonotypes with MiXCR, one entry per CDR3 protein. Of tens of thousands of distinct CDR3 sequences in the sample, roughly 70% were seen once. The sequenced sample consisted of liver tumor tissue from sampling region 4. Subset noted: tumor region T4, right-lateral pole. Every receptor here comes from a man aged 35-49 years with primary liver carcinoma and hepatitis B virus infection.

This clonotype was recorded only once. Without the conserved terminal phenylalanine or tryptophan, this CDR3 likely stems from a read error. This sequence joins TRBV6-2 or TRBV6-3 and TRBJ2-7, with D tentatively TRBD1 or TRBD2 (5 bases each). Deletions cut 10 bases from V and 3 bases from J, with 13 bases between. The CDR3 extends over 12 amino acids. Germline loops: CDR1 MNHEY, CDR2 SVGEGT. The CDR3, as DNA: TGTGCCATCTCCTGGGACGGCTACGAGCAGTACTTA. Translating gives CAISWDGYEQYL.

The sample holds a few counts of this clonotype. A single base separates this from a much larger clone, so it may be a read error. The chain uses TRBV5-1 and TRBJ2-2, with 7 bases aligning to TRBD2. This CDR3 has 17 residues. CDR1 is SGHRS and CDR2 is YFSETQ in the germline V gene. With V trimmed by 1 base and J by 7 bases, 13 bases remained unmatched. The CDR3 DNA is TGCGCCAGCAGCTTGTCGTCCGGGACTACCCTCAGCGGGGAGCTGTTTTTT. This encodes CASSLSSGTTLSGELFF. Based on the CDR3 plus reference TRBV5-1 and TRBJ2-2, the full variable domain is KAGVTQTPRYLIKTRGQQVTLSCSPISGHRSVSWYQQTPGQGLQFLFEYFSETQRNKGNFPGRFSGRQFSNSRSEMNVSTLELGDSALYLCASSLSSGTTLSGELFFGEGSRLTVL.

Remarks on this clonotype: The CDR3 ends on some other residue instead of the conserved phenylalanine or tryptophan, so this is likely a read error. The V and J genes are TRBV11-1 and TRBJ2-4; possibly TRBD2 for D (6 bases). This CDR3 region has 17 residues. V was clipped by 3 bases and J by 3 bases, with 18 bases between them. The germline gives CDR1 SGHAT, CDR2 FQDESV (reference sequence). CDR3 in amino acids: CASSFPGTGGIKNIQYL. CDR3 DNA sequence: TGTGCCAGCAGCTTTCCCGGGACTGGCGGGATCAAAAACATTCAGTACTTA.

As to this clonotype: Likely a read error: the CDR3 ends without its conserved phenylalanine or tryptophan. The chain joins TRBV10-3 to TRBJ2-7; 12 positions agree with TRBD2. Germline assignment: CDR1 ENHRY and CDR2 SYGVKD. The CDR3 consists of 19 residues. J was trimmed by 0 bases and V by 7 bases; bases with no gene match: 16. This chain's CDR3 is CAITKRSELAGGFSYEQYL. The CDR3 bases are TGTGCCATCACCAAACGATCGGAACTAGCGGGAGGATTCTCCTACGAGCAGTACCTC.

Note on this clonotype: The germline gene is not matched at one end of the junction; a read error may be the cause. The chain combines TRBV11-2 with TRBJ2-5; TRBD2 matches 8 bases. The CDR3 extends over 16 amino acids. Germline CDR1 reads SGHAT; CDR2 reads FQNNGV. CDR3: CASSQTHGGGKATQYF. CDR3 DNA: TGTGCAAGCAGCCAGACTCATGGCGGGGGGAAAGCGACCCAGTACTTC.

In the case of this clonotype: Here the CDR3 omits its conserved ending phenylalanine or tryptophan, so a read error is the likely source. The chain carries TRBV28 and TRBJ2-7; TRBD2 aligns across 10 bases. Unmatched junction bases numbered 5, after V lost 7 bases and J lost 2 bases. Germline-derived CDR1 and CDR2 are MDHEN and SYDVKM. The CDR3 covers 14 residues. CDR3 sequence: CASNLLAGAYEQYS. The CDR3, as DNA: TGTGCCAGCAATCTCCTAGCGGGAGCCTACGAGCAGTACTCC.

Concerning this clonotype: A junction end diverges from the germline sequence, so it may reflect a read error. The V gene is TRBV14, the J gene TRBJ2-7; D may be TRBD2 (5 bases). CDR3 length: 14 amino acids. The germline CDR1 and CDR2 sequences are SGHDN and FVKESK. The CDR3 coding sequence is TGTACCAGCAGCGTAGCGTCTTTCTCCTACGAGCAGTACTTC. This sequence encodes CTSSVASFSYEQYF.

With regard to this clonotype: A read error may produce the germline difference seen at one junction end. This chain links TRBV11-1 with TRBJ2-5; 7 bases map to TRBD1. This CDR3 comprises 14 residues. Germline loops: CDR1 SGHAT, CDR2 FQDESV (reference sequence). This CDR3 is CDSSGQAEVETQYF. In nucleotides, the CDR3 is TGTGACAGCAGTGGACAGGCGGAGGTGGAGACTCAGTACTTC.

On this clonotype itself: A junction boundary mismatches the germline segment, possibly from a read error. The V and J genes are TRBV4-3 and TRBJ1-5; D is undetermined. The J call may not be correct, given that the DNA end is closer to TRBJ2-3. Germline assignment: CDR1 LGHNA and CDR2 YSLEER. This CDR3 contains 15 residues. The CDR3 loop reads CASSQDRFGLQPQYF. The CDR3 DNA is TGTGCCAGCAGCCAAGATCGGTTTGGTCTTCAGCCCCAGTATTTT.

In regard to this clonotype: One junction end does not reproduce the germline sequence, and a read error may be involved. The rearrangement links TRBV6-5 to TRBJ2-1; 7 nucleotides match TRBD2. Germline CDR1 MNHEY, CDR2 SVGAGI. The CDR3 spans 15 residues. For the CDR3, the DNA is TGTACCAGCAGTTACTCTGAGGGAGGGCCTGATGAGCAGTTCTTC. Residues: CTSSYSEGGPDEQFF.

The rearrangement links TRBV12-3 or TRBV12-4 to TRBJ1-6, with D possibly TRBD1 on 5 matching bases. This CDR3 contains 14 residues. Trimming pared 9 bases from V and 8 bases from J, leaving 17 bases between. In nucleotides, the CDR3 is TGTGCCAGAAGTGCAGACAGACAATATTCACCCCTCCACTTT. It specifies CARSADRQYSPLHF.

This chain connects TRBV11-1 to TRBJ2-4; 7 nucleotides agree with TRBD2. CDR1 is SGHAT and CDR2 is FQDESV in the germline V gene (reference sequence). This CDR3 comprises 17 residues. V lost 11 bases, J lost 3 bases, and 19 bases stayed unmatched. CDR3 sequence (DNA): TGTGCCTGTAACTTCCCCGGGACCAGCGGGATCAAAAACATTCAGTACTTC. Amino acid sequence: CACNFPGTSGIKNIQYF.

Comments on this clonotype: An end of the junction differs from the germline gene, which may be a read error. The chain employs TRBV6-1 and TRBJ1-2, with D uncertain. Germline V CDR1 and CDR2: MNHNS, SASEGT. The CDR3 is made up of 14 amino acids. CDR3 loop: CTSRPQIQSYGYTF. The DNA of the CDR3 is TGTACCAGCAGGCCACAGATCCAAAGCTATGGCTACACCTTC.

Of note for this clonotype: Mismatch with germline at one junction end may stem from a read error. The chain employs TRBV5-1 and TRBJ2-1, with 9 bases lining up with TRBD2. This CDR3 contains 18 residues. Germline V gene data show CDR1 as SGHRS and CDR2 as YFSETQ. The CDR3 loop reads CASSLDVSGSTSYNERFF. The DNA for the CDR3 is TGCGCCAGCAGCTTGGACGTTAGCGGGAGTACGTCCTACAATGAGCGGTTCTTC.

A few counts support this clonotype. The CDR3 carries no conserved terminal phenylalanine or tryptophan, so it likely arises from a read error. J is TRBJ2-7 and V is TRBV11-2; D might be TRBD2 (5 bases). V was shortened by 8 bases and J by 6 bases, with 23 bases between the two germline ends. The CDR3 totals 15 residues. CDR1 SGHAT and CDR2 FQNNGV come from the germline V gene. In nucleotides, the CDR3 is TGTGCCAGCTGTTTAGAGTCCGGGATCTCTGGCGAGCAGTACTAC. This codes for CASCLESGISGEQYY.

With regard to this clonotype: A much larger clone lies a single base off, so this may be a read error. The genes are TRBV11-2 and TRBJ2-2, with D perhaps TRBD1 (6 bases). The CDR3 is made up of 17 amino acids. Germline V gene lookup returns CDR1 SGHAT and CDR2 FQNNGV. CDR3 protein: CASSLDHRSRDTGELSF. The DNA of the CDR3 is TGTGCCAGCAGCTTAGATCATCGGAGTAGGGACACCGGGGAGCTGTCTTTT.

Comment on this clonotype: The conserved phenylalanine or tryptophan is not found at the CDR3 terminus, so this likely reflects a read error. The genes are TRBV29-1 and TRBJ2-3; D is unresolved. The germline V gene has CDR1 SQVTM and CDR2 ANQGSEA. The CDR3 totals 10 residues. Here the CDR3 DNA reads TGCAGTGTTTCCACAGATACGCAGTATCTT. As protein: CSVSTDTQYL.

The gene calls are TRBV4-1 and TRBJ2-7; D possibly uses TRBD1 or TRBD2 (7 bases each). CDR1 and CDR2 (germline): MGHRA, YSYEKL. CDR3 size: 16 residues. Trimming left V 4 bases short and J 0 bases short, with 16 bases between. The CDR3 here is CASSPSPGGVSYEQYF. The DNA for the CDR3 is TGCGCCAGCAGCCCCTCCCCAGGGGGGGTCTCCTACGAGCAGTACTTC.

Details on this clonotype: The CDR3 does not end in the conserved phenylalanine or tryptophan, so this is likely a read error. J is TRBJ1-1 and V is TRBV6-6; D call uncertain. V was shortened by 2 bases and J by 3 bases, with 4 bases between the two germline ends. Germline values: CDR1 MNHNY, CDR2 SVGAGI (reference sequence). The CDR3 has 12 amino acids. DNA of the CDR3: TGTGCCAGCAGTTACACGGACACTGAAGCTTTCGTT. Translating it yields CASSYTDTEAFV.

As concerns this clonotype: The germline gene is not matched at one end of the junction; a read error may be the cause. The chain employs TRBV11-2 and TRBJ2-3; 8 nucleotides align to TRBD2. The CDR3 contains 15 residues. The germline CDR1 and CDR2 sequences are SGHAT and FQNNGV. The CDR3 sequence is CVSSTETSGTDTQYF. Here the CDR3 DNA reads TGTGTCAGCAGCACTGAGACTAGCGGCACAGATACGCAGTATTTT.

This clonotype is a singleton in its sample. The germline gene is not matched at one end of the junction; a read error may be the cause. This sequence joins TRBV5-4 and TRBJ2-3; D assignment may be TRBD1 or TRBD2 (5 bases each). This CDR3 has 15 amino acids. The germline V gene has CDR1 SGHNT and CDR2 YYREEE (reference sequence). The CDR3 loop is CGSSLGSPNRDTQYF. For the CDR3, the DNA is TGTGGCAGCAGCTTGGGGAGCCCGAACAGGGATACGCAGTATTTT.

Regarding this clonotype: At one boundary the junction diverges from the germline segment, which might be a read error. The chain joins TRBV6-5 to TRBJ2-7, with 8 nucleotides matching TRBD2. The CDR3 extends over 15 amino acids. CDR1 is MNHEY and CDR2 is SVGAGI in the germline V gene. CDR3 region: CDSSSPSGRSHEQYF. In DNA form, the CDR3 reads TGTGACAGCAGTTCCCCCAGCGGGAGATCCCACGAGCAGTACTTC.

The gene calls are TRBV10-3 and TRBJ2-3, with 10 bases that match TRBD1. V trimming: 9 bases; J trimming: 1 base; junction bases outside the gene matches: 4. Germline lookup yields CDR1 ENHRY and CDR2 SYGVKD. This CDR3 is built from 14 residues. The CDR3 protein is CAISGTGGTDTQYF. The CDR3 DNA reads TGTGCCATATCCGGGACAGGGGGCACAGATACGCAGTATTTT.

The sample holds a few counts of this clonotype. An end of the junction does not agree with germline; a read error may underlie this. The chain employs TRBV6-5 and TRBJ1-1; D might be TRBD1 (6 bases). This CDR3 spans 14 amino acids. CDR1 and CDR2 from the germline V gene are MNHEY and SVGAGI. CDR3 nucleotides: TGTGCCAGCAGTTACGGGGGGGCGAGCACTGAAACTTTCTTT. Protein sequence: CASSYGGASTETFF.

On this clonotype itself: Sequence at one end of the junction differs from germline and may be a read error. The DNA of the CDR3 is TGCGCCATCAGCGTCCGACAGGGCATGGCCACTGAAGCTATCTTT. Protein sequence: CAISVRQGMATEAIF. The chain couples TRBV5-1 to TRBJ1-1; TRBD1 aligns across 7 bases. CDR3 length: 15 residues. Looked up from germline, CDR1 is SGHRS and CDR2 is YFSETQ.

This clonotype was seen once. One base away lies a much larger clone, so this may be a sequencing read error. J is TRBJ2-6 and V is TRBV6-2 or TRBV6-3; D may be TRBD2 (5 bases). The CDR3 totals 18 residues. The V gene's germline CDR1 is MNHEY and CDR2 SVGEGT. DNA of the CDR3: TGTACCAGCAGTCCTACGGGGTCTTCCTCCTCTGGGGCCAACGTCCTGACTTTC. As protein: CTSSPTGSSSSGANVLTF.

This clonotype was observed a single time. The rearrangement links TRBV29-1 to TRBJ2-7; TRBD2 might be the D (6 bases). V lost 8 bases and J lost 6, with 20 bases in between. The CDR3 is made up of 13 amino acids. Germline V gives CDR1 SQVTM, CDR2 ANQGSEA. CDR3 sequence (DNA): TGCAGCACTATTCTAGCGACAAACTGCGAGCAGTACTTC. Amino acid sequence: CSTILATNCEQYF.